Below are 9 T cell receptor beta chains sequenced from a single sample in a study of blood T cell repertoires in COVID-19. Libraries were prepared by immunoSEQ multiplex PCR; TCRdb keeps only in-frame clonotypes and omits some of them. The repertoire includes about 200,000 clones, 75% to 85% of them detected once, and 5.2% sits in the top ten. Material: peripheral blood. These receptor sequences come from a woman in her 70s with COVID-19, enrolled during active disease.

CDR3 coding DNA: TGCAGCGTCAGCTCGGCCGGGTACAATGAGCAGTTCTTC. Amino acids: CSVSSAGYNEQFF. This chain joins TRBV29-1 and TRBJ2-1; D gene uncertain. Looked up from germline, CDR1 is SQVTM and CDR2 is ANQGSEA. V lost 6 bases to trimming and J lost 4 bases, with 13 bases between them. This CDR3 region has 13 residues.

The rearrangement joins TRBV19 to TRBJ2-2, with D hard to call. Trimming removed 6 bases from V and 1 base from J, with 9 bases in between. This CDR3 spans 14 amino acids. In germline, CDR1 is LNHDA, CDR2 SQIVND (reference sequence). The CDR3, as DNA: TGTGCCAGTAGGGCCCCATTGAACACCGGGGAGCTGTTTTTT. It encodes CASRAPLNTGELFF.

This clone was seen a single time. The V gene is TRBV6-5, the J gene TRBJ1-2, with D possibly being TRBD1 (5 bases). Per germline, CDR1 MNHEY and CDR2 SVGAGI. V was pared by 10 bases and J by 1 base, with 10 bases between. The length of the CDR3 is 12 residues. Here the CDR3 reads CATGIVNYGYTF. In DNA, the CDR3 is TGTGCCACAGGGATAGTTAACTATGGCTACACCTTC.

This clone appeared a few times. CDR3 bases: TGCAGCGTTGTCGGTTCCGAGCAGTACTTC. It encodes CSVVGSEQYF. V gene TRBV29-1 combines with J gene TRBJ2-7; no clear D. The CDR3 length is 10 residues. Per the germline V gene, CDR1 is SQVTM and CDR2 is ANQGSEA. V gave up 4 bases and J gave up 6 bases, with 7 bases separating them.

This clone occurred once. The CDR3, as DNA: TGTGCCAGCAGTTACGCGCGCAACTCTGGAAACACCATATATTTT. This sequence encodes CASSYARNSGNTIYF. V is TRBV6-5 and J is TRBJ1-3, with D unresolved. The V end lost 2 bases, the J end lost 0 bases, and 8 bases lay between the germline ends. CDR3 length equals 15 residues. Looked up from germline, CDR1 is MNHEY and CDR2 is SVGAGI.

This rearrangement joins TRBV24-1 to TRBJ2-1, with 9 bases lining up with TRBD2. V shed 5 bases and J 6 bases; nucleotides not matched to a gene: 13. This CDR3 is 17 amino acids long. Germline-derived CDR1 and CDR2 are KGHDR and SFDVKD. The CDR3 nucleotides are TGTGCCACCAGTGTTGGACGGGGGACTAGCCCGACCAATGAGCAGTTCTTC. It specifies CATSVGRGTSPTNEQFF.

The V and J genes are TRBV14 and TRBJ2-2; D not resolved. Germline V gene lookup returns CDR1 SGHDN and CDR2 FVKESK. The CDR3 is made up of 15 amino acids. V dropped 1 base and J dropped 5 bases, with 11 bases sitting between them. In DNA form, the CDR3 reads TGTGCCAGCAGCCAAGTCCCAGGCCCAACCGGGGAGCTGTTTTTT. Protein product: CASSQVPGPTGELFF.

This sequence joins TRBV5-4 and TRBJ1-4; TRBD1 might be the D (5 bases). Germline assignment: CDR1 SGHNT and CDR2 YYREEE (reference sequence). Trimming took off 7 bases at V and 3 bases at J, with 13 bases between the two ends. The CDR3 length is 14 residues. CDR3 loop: CASRPGGANEKLFF. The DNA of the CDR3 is TGTGCCAGCCGCCCGGGGGGTGCTAATGAAAAACTGTTTTTT.

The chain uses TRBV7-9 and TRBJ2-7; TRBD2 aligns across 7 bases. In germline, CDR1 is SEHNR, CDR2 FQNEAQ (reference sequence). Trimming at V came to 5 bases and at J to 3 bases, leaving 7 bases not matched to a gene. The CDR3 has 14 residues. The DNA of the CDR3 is TGTGCCAGCAGCCCAAGCGGGAAGATCTACGAGCAGTACTTC. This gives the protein CASSPSGKIYEQYF. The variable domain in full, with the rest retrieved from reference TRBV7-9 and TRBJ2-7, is DTGVSQNPRHKITKRGQNVTFRCDPISEHNRLYWYRQTLGQGPEFLTYFQNEAQLEKSRLLSDRFSAERPKGSFSTLEIQRTEQGDSAMYLCASSPSGKIYEQYFGPGTRLTVT.